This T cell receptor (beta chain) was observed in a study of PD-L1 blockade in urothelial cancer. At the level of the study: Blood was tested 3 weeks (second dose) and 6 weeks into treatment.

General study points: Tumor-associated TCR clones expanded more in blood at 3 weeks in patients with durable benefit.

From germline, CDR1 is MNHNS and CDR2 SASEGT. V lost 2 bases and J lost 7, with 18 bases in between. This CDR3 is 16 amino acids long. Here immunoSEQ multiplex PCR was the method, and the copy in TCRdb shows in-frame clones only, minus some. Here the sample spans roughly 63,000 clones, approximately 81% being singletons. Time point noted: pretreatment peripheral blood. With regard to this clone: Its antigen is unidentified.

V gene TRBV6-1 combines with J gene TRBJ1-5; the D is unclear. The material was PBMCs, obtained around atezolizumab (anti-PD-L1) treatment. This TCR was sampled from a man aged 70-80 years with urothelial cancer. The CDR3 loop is CASSESRREGRQPQHF. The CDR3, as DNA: TGTGCCAGCAGTGAATCCAGAAGGGAGGGAAGGCAGCCCCAGCATTTT.